The rows below give T cell receptor beta chains drawn from one sample of a study of blood T cell repertoires in COVID-19. Sequencing was performed with immunoSEQ multiplex PCR; in TCRdb, only in-frame clones are kept and a portion is missing. The sample contains some 200,000 clones, 86% of which appear only once. The sample was peripheral blood. Receptors were obtained from a woman aged 50 to 60 with acute or convalescent COVID-19. CDR3s include the opening cysteine and the closing phenylalanine or tryptophan. D genes are given only for firm matches. For some rows the clone size is stated as once, few or many, or as a class when expanded; others skip it.

j_call v_call d_call clone_size cdr3_nt cdr3_aa
TRBJ1-2 TRBV19 TRBD1 - TGTGCCAGTAGTACTCGGACAGGGGGCACTGGCTACACCTTC CASSTRTGGTGYTF
TRBJ2-1 TRBV7-7 TRBD1 - TGTGCCAGCAGCCCCTCATCCGGGACAGGGAGTGAGCAGTTCTTC CASSPSSGTGSEQFF
TRBJ1-1 TRBV5-4 - - TGTGCCAGCCATGAGGGGAACACTGAAGCTTTCTTT CASHEGNTEAFF
TRBJ1-1 TRBV7-9 TRBD1 once TGTGCCAGCAGCTTCAGGGACAGGGTAACTGAAGCTTTCTTT CASSFRDRVTEAFF
TRBJ1-1 TRBV5-1 - once TGCGCCAGCAGTGAGCAGGGACTAGAAGCTTTCTTT CASSEQGLEAFF
TRBJ2-3 TRBV9 TRBD2 - TGTGCCAGCAGCGACCCTTCCGGGACTAGCGGTCTTGCGCAGTATTTT CASSDPSGTSGLAQYF
TRBJ2-1 TRBV19 TRBD2 - TGTGCCAGTAGTCGACTAGCGGGCTCGCACAATGAGCAGTTCTTC CASSRLAGSHNEQFF
TRBJ2-2 TRBV19 - - TGTGCCACCCTCCCCCGGGGAGGCAGCACCGGGGAGCTGTTTTTT CATLPRGGSTGELFF
TRBJ2-1 TRBV4-1 - - TGCGCCAGCAGCCAATGGGCGTCCGGGACTGGCAGCAATGAGCAGTTCTTC CASSQWASGTGSNEQFF
TRBJ1-5 TRBV28 - once TGTGCCAGCAGCACAGTCCAAAGCAATCAGCCCCAGCATTTT CASSTVQSNQPQHF
TRBJ2-1 TRBV30 TRBD2 - TGTGCCTGGAGTGTTGGACTAGCGGGAGTTGGTGAGCAGTTCTTC CAWSVGLAGVGEQFF
TRBJ2-7 TRBV5-1 - - TGCGCCAGCAGCTCCATACTTTCCTACGAGCAGTACTTC CASSSILSYEQYF
TRBJ1-2 TRBV2 TRBD1 - TGTGCCAGCAACAAACAGGGGTCGTCTAACTATGGCTACACCTTC CASNKQGSSNYGYTF
TRBJ2-5 TRBV7-9 - - TGTGCCAGCAGCTTAGCGCAGTTCCAAGAGACCCAGTACTTC CASSLAQFQETQYF
TRBJ1-1 TRBV15 - - TGTGCCACCAGCAGAGATCCGAACAGGGACACTGAAGCTTTCTTT CATSRDPNRDTEAFF
TRBJ1-3 TRBV6-5 - - TGTGCCAGCAGTTACCACTGGAGCTCTGGAAACACCATATATTTT CASSYHWSSGNTIYF
TRBJ2-5 TRBV10-3 - many TGTGCCATCAGTACGAGGGCAGAACAAGAGACCCAGTACTTC CAISTRAEQETQYF
TRBJ2-3 TRBV5-1 - - TGCGCCAGCAGCTTGGCAGGTCGGACTCCTAGCACAGATACGCAGTATTTT CASSLAGRTPSTDTQYF
TRBJ2-2 TRBV2 - - TGTGCCAGCAGGTTGGGGGCGAGAACCGGGGAGCTGTTTTTT CASRLGARTGELFF
TRBJ1-5 TRBV19 TRBD1 - TGTGCCAGTAGGGACAGGGGCGCCCAGCCCCAGCATTTT CASRDRGAQPQHF
TRBJ2-5 TRBV7-2 TRBD2 once TGTGCCAGCAGCTCCCAGGGAGGGCGAGAGACCCAGTACTTC CASSSQGGRETQYF
TRBJ1-4 TRBV10-3 TRBD1 - TGTGCCATCAGTGACGTGGGACAGGTGGGGGAACTGTTTTTT CAISDVGQVGELFF
TRBJ2-7 TRBV7-6 TRBD1 - TGTGCCAGCAGCTCCACCGGGACAGGGCTCAACGAGCAGTACTTC CASSSTGTGLNEQYF
TRBJ2-7 TRBV18 - - TGTGCCAGCTCATGGACGACAGACTCCTACGAGCAGTACTTC CASSWTTDSYEQYF
TRBJ2-7 TRBV30 TRBD1 - TGTGCCTGGAGCCTGGGACAGATTATCTACGAGCAGTACTTC CAWSLGQIIYEQYF
TRBJ2-5 TRBV4-3 TRBD2 - TGCGCCAGCAGCCAAGGACGGATGGCTAGCGGGAGCGGAGAGACCCAGTACTTC CASSQGRMASGSGETQYF
TRBJ1-4 TRBV6-1 TRBD1 - TGTGCCAGCAGTGGGACAGGGGGCGCGGAAATAGGCGAAAAACTGTTTTTT CASSGTGGAEIGEKLFF
TRBJ1-5 TRBV9 - - TGTGCCAGCAGCGTAGCTGAGGGTCAGCCCCAGCATTTT CASSVAEGQPQHF
TRBJ2-1 TRBV6-6 - - TGTGCCAGCAGTTTCAGGGATGCGGAGCAGTTCTTC CASSFRDAEQFF
TRBJ2-3 TRBV11-2 - - TGTGCCAGCAGCTCTGGCGGGCGCACAGATACGCAGTATTTT CASSSGGRTDTQYF
TRBJ2-5 TRBV6-6 - - TGTGCCAGCAGTTTGACACCCCAAGAGACCCAGTACTTC CASSLTPQETQYF
TRBJ1-1 TRBV27 - - TGTGCCAGCAGTTTCGGGACATCGAACACTGAAGCTTTCTTT CASSFGTSNTEAFF
TRBJ2-1 TRBV11-3 TRBD2 - TGTGCCAGCAGCGGCGGGACTAGCGGGGGAAACCAGGATGAGCAGTTCTTC CASSGGTSGGNQDEQFF
TRBJ2-7 TRBV7-2 - once TGTGCCAGCAGCTTAGCCTTCGGAGCGGGCTACGAGCAGTACTTC CASSLAFGAGYEQYF
TRBJ1-2 TRBV5-1 - - TGCGCCAGCAGACCACGCGGGGCGCTTAACTATGGCTACACCTTC CASRPRGALNYGYTF
TRBJ2-7 TRBV5-1 - once TGCGCCAGCAGCTTGGTTGGCGGGGGCATGTACGAGCAGTACTTC CASSLVGGGMYEQYF
TRBJ2-7 TRBV18 TRBD1 - TGTGCCAGCTCACCACCGCCAGGGGGCTACGAGCAGTACTTC CASSPPPGGYEQYF
TRBJ1-2 TRBV4-1 TRBD1 - TGCGCCAGCAGCCAAACAGGGGCCGGCTACACCTTC CASSQTGAGYTF
TRBJ2-1 TRBV7-8 TRBD1 - TGTGCCAGCAGCTTAGGGGACAGGGATCGCGGGTTGATACATGAGCAGTTCTTC CASSLGDRDRGLIHEQFF
TRBJ2-2 TRBV5-1 - - TGCGCCAGCAGCTCCCTCGGAGGGTACACCGGGGAGCTGTTTTTT CASSSLGGYTGELFF
TRBJ2-3 TRBV3-1/TRBV3-2 TRBD1 - TGTGCCAGCAGCTACCCGGGACAGCTCACAGATACGCAGTATTTT CASSYPGQLTDTQYF
TRBJ1-1 TRBV5-4 - few TGTGCCAGCAGCTTCCCGGGGAGACTGAACACTGAAGCTTTCTTT CASSFPGRLNTEAFF
TRBJ1-1 TRBV14 - - TGTGCCAGCAGCCAACATGGGCGGAACACTGAAGCTTTCTTT CASSQHGRNTEAFF
TRBJ1-4 TRBV7-2 - - TGTGCCAGCAGCCCGACCCCCAAGGGCGGGGGAGCTAATGAAAAACTGTTTTTT CASSPTPKGGGANEKLFF
TRBJ1-4 TRBV5-1 TRBD1 - TGCGCCAGCAGCTTGACAGGGGGCGGTGAAAAACTGTTTTTT CASSLTGGGEKLFF
TRBJ2-3 TRBV24-1 - - TGTGCCACCAGTCGGACAGATGGGTCAGATACGCAGTATTTT CATSRTDGSDTQYF
TRBJ1-1 TRBV19 - - TGTGCCAGTAGTCCGGAGACAGTGAACACTGAAGCTTTCTTT CASSPETVNTEAFF
TRBJ1-1 TRBV6-5 - - TGTGCCAGCAGTACCCGGACAGCTATGAACACTGAAGCTTTCTTT CASSTRTAMNTEAFF
TRBJ2-3 TRBV4-1 - - TGCGCCAGCAGCCATTTTGACCAGACTGGCACAGATACGCAGTATTTT CASSHFDQTGTDTQYF
TRBJ1-3 TRBV19 - - TGTGCCAGTAGTCCGCGGGCAGACTCTGGAAACACCATATATTTT CASSPRADSGNTIYF
TRBJ2-3 TRBV5-1 - - TGCGCCAGCAGCTTTGTACAGGGCACAGATACGCAGTATTTT CASSFVQGTDTQYF
TRBJ2-7 TRBV10-2 TRBD1 once TGCGCCAGCAGGGATCGGACCGGGACAGGGGGCGAGCAGTACTTC CASRDRTGTGGEQYF
TRBJ1-1 TRBV19 - - TGTGCCAGTCGTTCTTCCTTCCAGGGTATGAGCCCGCTCGCGGTGACTGAAGCTTTCTTT CASRSSFQGMSPLAVTEAFF
TRBJ2-7 TRBV30 - - TGTGCCTGGAGTCGTAACAGGGTCCAAGAGCAGTACTTC CAWSRNRVQEQYF
TRBJ2-5 TRBV5-4 TRBD2 - TGTGCCAGCAGCTCGACTAGCGGGGGGCGAGAGACCCAGTACTTC CASSSTSGGRETQYF
TRBJ2-5 TRBV30 - - TGTGCCTGGAGTGTACTAGGGGAGACCCAGTACTTC CAWSVLGETQYF
TRBJ2-1 TRBV7-2 TRBD2 - TGTGCCAGCAGCTACCAGCGGGGGGGGCGGAATGAGCAGTTCTTC CASSYQRGGRNEQFF